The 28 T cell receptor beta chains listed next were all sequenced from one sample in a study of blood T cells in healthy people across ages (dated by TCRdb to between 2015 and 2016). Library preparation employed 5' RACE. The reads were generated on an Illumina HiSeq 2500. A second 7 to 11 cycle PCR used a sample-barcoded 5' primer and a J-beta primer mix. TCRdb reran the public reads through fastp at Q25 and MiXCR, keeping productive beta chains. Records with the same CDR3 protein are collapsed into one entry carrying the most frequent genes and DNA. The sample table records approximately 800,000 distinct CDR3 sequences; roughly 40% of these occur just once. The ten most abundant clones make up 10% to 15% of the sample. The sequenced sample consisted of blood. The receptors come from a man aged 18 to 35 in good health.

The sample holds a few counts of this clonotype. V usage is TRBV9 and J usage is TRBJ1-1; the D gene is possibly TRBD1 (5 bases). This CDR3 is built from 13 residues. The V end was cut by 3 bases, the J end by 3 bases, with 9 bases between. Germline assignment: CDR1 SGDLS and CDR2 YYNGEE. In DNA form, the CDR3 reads TGTGCCAGCAGCGAATCAGGGTACACTGAAGCTTTCTTT. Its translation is CASSESGYTEAFF.

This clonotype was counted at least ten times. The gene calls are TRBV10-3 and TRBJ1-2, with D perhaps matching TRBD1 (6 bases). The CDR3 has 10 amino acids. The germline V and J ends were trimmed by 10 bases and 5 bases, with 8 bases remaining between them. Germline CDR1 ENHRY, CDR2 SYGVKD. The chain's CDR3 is CATQGYGYTF. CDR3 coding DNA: TGTGCCACCCAGGGGTATGGCTACACCTTC.

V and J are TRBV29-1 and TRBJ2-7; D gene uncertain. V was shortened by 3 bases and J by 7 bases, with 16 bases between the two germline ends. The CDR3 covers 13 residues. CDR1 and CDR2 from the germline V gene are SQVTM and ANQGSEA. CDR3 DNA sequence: TGCAGCGTTGATCGAAACACCTACAATGAGCAGTACTTC. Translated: CSVDRNTYNEQYF.

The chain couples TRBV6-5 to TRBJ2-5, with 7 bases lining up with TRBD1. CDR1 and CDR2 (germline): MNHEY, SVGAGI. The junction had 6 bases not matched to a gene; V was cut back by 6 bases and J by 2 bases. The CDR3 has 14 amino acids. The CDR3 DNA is TGTGCCAGCAGCAAAGGGGGACAGCAAGAGACCCAGTACTTC. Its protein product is CASSKGGQQETQYF.

The DNA of the CDR3 is TGTGCCTGCACCGGGACTAGCGGGGTCAATCGGGCGACAGATACGCAGTATTTT. Its protein product is CACTGTSGVNRATDTQYF. V is TRBV28 and J is TRBJ2-3, with TRBD2 identical over 13 bases. Germline V lookup: CDR1 MDHEN, CDR2 SYDVKM. This CDR3 is built from 18 residues. V lost 11 bases and J lost 3; bases outside the gene matches: 17.

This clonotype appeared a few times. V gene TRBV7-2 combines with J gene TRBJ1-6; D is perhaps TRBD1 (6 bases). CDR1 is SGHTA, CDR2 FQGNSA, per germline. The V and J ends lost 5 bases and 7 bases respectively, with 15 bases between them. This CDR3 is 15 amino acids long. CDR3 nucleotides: TGTGCCAGCAGCATCCGACAGGCGTCAAATTCACCCCTCCACTTT. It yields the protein CASSIRQASNSPLHF.

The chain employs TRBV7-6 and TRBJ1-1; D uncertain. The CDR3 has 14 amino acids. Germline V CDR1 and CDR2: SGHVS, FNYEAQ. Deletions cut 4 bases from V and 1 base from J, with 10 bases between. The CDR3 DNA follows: TGTGCCAGCAGCTCATCCAACGGGAACACTGAAGCTTTCTTT. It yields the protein CASSSSNGNTEAFF.

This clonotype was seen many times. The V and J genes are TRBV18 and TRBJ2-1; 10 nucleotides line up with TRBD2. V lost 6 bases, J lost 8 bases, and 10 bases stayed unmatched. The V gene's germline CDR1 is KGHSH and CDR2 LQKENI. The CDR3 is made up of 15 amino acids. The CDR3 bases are TGTGCCAGCTCCGGAGCGGGGGGGATCGGGTATGAGCAGTTCTTC. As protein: CASSGAGGIGYEQFF.

The CDR3, as DNA: TGTGCCAGCAACCCCTCTAGCGGGGGGCGCCATAAGTATGAGCAGTTCTTC. Protein: CASNPSSGGRHKYEQFF. V is TRBV12-3 or TRBV12-4 and J is TRBJ2-1, with 11 bases aligning to TRBD2. The CDR3 extends over 17 amino acids. Trimming removed 7 bases from V and 8 bases from J; junction bases left unmatched: 16.

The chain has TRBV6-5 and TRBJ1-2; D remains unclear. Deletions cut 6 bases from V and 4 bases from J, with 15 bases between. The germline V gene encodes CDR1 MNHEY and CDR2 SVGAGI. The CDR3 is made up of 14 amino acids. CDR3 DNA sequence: TGTGCCAGCAGCAAGGACGGGAACTCCTATGGCTACACCTTC. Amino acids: CASSKDGNSYGYTF.

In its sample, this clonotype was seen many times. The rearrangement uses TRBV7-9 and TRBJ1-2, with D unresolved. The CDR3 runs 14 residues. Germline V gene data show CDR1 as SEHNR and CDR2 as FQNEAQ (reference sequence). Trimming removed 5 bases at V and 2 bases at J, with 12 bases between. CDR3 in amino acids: CASSPGEENYGYTF. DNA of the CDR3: TGTGCCAGCAGCCCGGGAGAAGAGAACTATGGCTACACCTTC.

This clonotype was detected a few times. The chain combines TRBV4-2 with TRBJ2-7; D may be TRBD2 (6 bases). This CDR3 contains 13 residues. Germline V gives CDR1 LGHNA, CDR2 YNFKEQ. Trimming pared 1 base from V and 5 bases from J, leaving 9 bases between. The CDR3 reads CASSQGGGDEQYF. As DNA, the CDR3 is TGTGCCAGCAGCCAAGGGGGCGGGGACGAGCAGTACTTC.

CDR3 sequence (DNA): TGTGCCAGCAGTTTCCGGGACAGGGGGCTATCTAATGAAAAACTGTTTTTT. Its protein product is CASSFRDRGLSNEKLFF. The V and J genes are TRBV6-6 and TRBJ1-4; 12 bases are a match to TRBD1. Germline CDR1 is MNHNY and CDR2 is SVGAGI (reference sequence). The CDR3 sequence is 17 residues long. Unmatched junction bases numbered 6, after V lost 4 bases and J lost 3 bases.

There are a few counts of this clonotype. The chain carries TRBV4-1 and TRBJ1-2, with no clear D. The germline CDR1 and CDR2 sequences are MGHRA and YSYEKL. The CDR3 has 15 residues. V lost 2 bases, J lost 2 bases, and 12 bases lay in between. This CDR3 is CASSQLAAGNYGYTF. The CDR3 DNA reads TGCGCCAGCAGCCAACTGGCCGCCGGGAACTATGGCTACACCTTC.

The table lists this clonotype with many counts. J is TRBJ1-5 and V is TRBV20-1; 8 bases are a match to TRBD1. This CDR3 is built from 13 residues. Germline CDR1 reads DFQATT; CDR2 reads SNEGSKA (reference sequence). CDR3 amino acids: CSAGTGGDQPQHF. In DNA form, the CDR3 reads TGCAGCGCGGGGACAGGCGGGGATCAGCCCCAGCATTTT.

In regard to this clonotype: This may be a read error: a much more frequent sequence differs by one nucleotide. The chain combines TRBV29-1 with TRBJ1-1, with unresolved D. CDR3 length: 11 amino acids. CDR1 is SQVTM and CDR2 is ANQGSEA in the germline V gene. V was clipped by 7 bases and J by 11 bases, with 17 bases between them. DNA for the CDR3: TGCAGCGCCCTGGCGGCCGGGGAGGCTTTCTTT. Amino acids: CSALAAGEAFF.

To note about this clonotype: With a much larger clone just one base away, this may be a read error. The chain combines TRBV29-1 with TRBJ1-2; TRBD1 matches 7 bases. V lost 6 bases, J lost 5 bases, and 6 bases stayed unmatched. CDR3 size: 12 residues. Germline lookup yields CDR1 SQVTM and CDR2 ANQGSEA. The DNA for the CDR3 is TGCAGCGTCACCGGGACAGCATATGGCTACACCTTC. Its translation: CSVTGTAYGYTF.

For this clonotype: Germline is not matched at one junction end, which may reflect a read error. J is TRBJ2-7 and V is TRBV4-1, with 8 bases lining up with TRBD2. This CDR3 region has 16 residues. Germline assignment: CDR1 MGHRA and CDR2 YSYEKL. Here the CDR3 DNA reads TGTGCCAGCAGTCAAGATCCTCGGGGGGGCTCCTACGAGCAGTACTTC. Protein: CASSQDPRGGSYEQYF.

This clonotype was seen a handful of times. The CDR3 protein is CASSISRDNEQFF. The CDR3 DNA is TGTGCCAGTAGTATAAGCAGAGACAATGAGCAGTTCTTC. The chain couples TRBV19 to TRBJ2-1; no clear D gene. The V gene's germline CDR1 is LNHDA and CDR2 SQIVND (reference sequence). This CDR3 contains 13 residues. V gave up 2 bases and J gave up 5 bases, with 7 bases separating them. Combining the CDR3 with reference TRBV19 and TRBJ2-1 gives the whole variable domain DGGITQSPKYLFRKEGQNVTLSCEQNLNHDAMYWYRQDPGQGLRLIYYSQIVNDFQKGDIAEGYSVSREKKESFPLTVTSAQKNPTAFYLCASSISRDNEQFFGPGTRLTVL.

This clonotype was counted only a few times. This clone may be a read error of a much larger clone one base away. The CDR3 coding sequence is TGTGCCAGCAGTGTGCGGCAGGGAAAACACGAGCAGTACTTC. It codes for CASSVRQGKHEQYF. This rearrangement joins TRBV12-3 or TRBV12-4 to TRBJ2-4, with D perhaps matching TRBD1 (5 bases). The assigned J gene may be wrong: the sequence end matches TRBJ2-7 better. This CDR3 has 14 residues.

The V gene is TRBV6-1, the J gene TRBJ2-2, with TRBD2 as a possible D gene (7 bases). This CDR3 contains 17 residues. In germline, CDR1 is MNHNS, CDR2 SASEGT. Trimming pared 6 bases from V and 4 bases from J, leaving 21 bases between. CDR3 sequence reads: CASSPLWGGAGTGELFF. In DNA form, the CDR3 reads TGTGCCAGCAGCCCCCTTTGGGGGGGGGCTGGCACCGGGGAGCTGTTTTTT.

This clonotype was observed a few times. The chain's CDR3 is CASSQDQGSATTNEKLFF. The CDR3 DNA reads TGCGCCAGCAGCCAAGACCAGGGGTCAGCCACAACTAATGAAAAACTGTTTTTT. The rearrangement joins TRBV4-3 to TRBJ1-4; possibly TRBD1 for D (6 bases). The CDR3 runs 18 residues. V lost 0 bases, J lost 0 bases, and 14 bases lay in between. The germline gives CDR1 LGHNA, CDR2 YSLEER.

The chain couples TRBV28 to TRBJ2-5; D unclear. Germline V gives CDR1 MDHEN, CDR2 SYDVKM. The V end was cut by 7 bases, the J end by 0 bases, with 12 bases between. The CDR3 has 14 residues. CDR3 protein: CASTGPAYQETQYF. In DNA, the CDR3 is TGTGCCAGCACCGGACCGGCGTACCAAGAGACCCAGTACTTC.

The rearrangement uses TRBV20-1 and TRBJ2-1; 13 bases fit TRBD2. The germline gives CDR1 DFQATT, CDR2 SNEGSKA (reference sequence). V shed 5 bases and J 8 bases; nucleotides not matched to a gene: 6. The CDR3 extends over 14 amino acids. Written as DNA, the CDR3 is TGCAGTGCTCAAACTAGCGGGGGGGCCGATGAGCAGTTCTTC. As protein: CSAQTSGGADEQFF.

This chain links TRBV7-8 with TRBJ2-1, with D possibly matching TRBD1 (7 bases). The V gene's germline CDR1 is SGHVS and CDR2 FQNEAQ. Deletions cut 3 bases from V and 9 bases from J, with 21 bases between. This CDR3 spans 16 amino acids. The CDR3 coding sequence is TGTGCCAGCAGCTTGGTGGGGGGACAGCTTGGTGGTGAGCAGTTCTTC. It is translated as CASSLVGGQLGGEQFF.

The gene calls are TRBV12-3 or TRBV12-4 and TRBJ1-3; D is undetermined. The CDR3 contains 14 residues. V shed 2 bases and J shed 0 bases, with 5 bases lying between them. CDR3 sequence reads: CASSLRHSGNTIYF. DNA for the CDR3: TGTGCCAGCAGTTTAAGACACTCTGGAAACACCATATATTTT.

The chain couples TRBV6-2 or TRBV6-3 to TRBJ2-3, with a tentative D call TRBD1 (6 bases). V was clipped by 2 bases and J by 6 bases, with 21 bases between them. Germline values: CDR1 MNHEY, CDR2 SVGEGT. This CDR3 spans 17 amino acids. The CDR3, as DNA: TGTGCCAGCAGTTACCCCCAAGGACAGTCCAGGATGGATACGCAGTATTTT. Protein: CASSYPQGQSRMDTQYF.

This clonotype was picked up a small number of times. This CDR3 is CASTGLHSTDTQYF. The CDR3 DNA reads as TGTGCCAGCACGGGTCTACATAGCACAGATACGCAGTATTTT. The chain couples TRBV2 to TRBJ2-3, with no clear D. Germline V lookup: CDR1 SNHLY, CDR2 FYNNEI. The CDR3 is 14 residues long. V was pared by 7 bases and J by 0 bases, with 11 bases between.